These 24 T cell receptor beta chains came from one sample sequenced in a study of CD8 T cells in ankylosing spondylitis. TCRdb re-called the 5' RACE reads with MiXCR, one entry per CDR3 protein. The table includes about 240,000 distinct CDR3 sequences, 8% to 9.5% detected once. Sequenced sample: blood, either unsorted or a sorted T cell fraction (not recorded which). These receptors came from a male donor with ankylosing spondylitis or in good health (not recorded which).

This clonotype was seen at least ten times. The chain carries TRBV6-2 or TRBV6-3 and TRBJ2-1; the D is unclear. The V and J ends lost 5 bases and 5 bases respectively, with 7 bases between them. The CDR3 is 12 residues long. From germline, CDR1 is MNHEY and CDR2 SVGEGT. The chain's CDR3 is CASSPRNNEQFF. DNA for the CDR3: TGTGCCAGCAGTCCCCGAAACAATGAGCAGTTCTTC.

This clonotype came up a few times. The rearrangement links TRBV29-1 to TRBJ1-1; the D gene is possibly TRBD1 (5 bases). Trimming cost V 7 bases and J 2 bases, with 14 bases left between them. Germline V CDR1 and CDR2: SQVTM, ANQGSEA. The CDR3 contains 13 residues. For the CDR3, the DNA is TGCAGCGGCTTCGACAGACCCAACACTGAAGCTTTCTTT. This gives the protein CSGFDRPNTEAFF.

The V gene is TRBV20-1, the J gene TRBJ2-7; a possible D gene is TRBD2 (5 bases). This CDR3 has 14 residues. Germline values: CDR1 DFQATT, CDR2 SNEGSKA (reference sequence). The germline V and J ends were trimmed by 6 bases and 2 bases, with 17 bases remaining between them. In DNA, the CDR3 is TGCAGTGCGGCCCGGTCTCCCGGGGCCTACGAGCAGTACTTC. This gives the protein CSAARSPGAYEQYF.

This clonotype was seen ten or more times. The chain recombines TRBV5-1 with TRBJ2-7; unclear D gene. Per the germline V gene, CDR1 is SGHRS and CDR2 is YFSETQ. V was pared by 2 bases and J by 3 bases, with 12 bases between. This CDR3 is 14 amino acids long. The CDR3 region has the DNA TGCGCCAGCAGCTTTTTAGGGAATGACTACGAGCAGTACTTC. This codes for CASSFLGNDYEQYF.

This clonotype was seen a few times. CDR3 loop: CASSWGKGSMNTEAFF. The CDR3 nucleotides are TGTGCCAGCAGTTGGGGGAAGGGATCTATGAACACTGAAGCTTTCTTT. V usage is TRBV5-5 and J usage is TRBJ1-1; a weak D match, TRBD1 (5 bases). This CDR3 region has 16 residues. Trimming took 5 bases from V and 0 from J, leaving 17 bases between them. Germline V gene lookup returns CDR1 SGHKS and CDR2 YYEKEE (reference sequence).

In its sample, this clonotype was seen many times. This chain joins TRBV12-3 or TRBV12-4 and TRBJ2-1, with TRBD2 identical over 7 bases. J lost 8 bases, V lost 4 bases, and 5 bases had no gene match. The CDR3 is made up of 13 amino acids. CDR3 sequence (DNA): TGTGCCAGCAGTTGGGCGGGGGTTGATGAGCAGTTCTTC. This translates into CASSWAGVDEQFF.

This clonotype was counted ten times or more. The chain combines TRBV6-2 or TRBV6-3 with TRBJ1-5, with D unclear. V lost 0 bases and J lost 7, with 19 bases in between. The CDR3 has 17 residues. Germline CDR1 is MNHEY and CDR2 is SVGEGT. The CDR3 DNA reads as TGTGCCAGCAGTTACTCCAGCACCGGGTCATCCCGGCAGCCCCAGCATTTT. Its protein product is CASSYSSTGSSRQPQHF.

This clonotype has a handful of counts. The genes are TRBV19 and TRBJ1-5; D gene uncertain. CDR1 is LNHDA, CDR2 SQIVND, per germline (reference sequence). The V gene lost 7 bases and the J gene lost 2 bases, with 18 bases spanning the gap. The CDR3 consists of 16 residues. The CDR3 protein is CASTPTRSNRNQPQHF. Written as DNA, the CDR3 is TGTGCCAGTACTCCAACACGCTCCAATCGCAATCAGCCCCAGCATTTT.

This clonotype was picked up a small number of times. The V gene is TRBV27, the J gene TRBJ2-3; 7 bases agree with TRBD2. There are 14 residues in the CDR3. V shed 6 bases, J shed 2 bases, and the junction held 5 bases outside the gene matches. Germline CDR1 is MNHEY and CDR2 is SMNVEV (reference sequence). CDR3 DNA sequence: TGTGCCAGCAGCCGAGGGACTAACACAGATACGCAGTATTTT. The encoded protein is CASSRGTNTDTQYF.

This clonotype appeared a few times. The chain has TRBV7-9 and TRBJ1-2; D ambiguous. The CDR3 contains 13 residues. The germline CDR1 and CDR2 sequences are SEHNR and FQNEAQ (reference sequence). V was clipped by 2 bases and J by 6 bases, with 10 bases between them. The CDR3 region is CASSLFQEDGYTF. The CDR3 DNA reads as TGTGCCAGCAGCTTATTCCAAGAGGATGGCTACACCTTC. Supplemented by reference TRBV7-9 and TRBJ1-2, the full variable domain reads DTGVSQNPRHKITKRGQNVTFRCDPISEHNRLYWYRQTLGQGPEFLTYFQNEAQLEKSRLLSDRFSAERPKGSFSTLEIQRTEQGDSAMYLCASSLFQEDGYTFGSGTRLTVV.

Many counts were recorded for this clonotype. The rearrangement joins TRBV10-3 to TRBJ2-7; 9 bases agree with TRBD2. V shed 9 bases and J 3 bases; nucleotides not matched to a gene: 6. The CDR3 runs to 13 residues. CDR1 ENHRY and CDR2 SYGVKD come from the germline V gene. The CDR3 is CAISAGGGYEQYF. The CDR3 nucleotides read TGTGCCATTTCAGCGGGAGGCGGCTACGAGCAGTACTTC.

This clonotype was detected ten times or more. The CDR3 region is CASSFQQGTIYEQYF. The CDR3 coding sequence is TGCGCCAGCAGCTTCCAACAGGGGACTATCTACGAGCAGTACTTC. This rearrangement joins TRBV5-1 to TRBJ2-7; D assignment may be TRBD1 or TRBD2 (7 bases each). This CDR3 has 15 residues. Trimming removed 2 bases from V and 3 bases from J, with 15 bases in between. CDR1 is SGHRS and CDR2 is YFSETQ in the germline V gene.

This clonotype was seen many times. The chain carries TRBV5-6 and TRBJ1-2; D not resolved. Trimming stripped 0 bases from V and 8 bases from J, with 14 bases between. Germline V lookup: CDR1 SGHDT, CDR2 YYEEEE. This CDR3 has 14 amino acids. In DNA form, the CDR3 reads TGTGCCAGCAGCTTGGGGTCCCTCCATGCGGGCTACACCTTC. Protein sequence: CASSLGSLHAGYTF.

This clonotype was counted between two and nine times. The chain is built from TRBV30 and TRBJ1-3; tentatively, D is TRBD1 (5 bases). The V gene lost 4 bases and the J gene lost 3 bases, with 13 bases spanning the gap. There are 14 residues in the CDR3. Germline loops: CDR1 GTSNPN, CDR2 SVGIG (reference sequence). The CDR3 is CAWTRGGNGNTIYF. The CDR3 bases are TGTGCCTGGACCCGCGGGGGAAATGGAAACACCATATATTTT.

This chain connects TRBV7-2 to TRBJ2-7; D might be TRBD1 (7 bases). In germline, CDR1 is SGHTA, CDR2 FQGNSA. This CDR3 has 13 residues. V lost 5 bases and J lost 6, with 14 bases in between. The CDR3 nucleotides are TGTGCCAGCAGCCTACGACAGGGACTCGAGCAGTACTTC. It yields the protein CASSLRQGLEQYF. The full variable domain, completed using reference TRBV7-2 and TRBJ2-7, is GAGVSQSPSNKVTEKGKDVELRCDPISGHTALYWYRQSLGQGLEFLIYFQGNSAPDKSGLPSDRFSAERTGGSVSTLTIQRTQQEDSAVYLCASSLRQGLEQYFGPGTRLTVT.

There are many counts of this clonotype. This rearrangement joins TRBV4-3 to TRBJ1-3; TRBD1 aligns across 8 bases. Germline loops: CDR1 LGHNA, CDR2 YSLEER. The CDR3 has 16 amino acids. The V and J ends lost 0 bases and 4 bases, in that order; junction bases with no gene match: 5. CDR3 in DNA: TGCGCCAGCAGCCAAGATTCGACAGGGGCAGGAAACACCATATATTTT. It codes for CASSQDSTGAGNTIYF.

This clonotype was picked up many times. The chain links TRBV12-3 or TRBV12-4 to TRBJ2-1; a possible D gene is TRBD1 (5 bases). V gave up 2 bases and J gave up 0 bases, with 8 bases separating them. This CDR3 spans 15 amino acids. Written as DNA, the CDR3 is TGTGCCAGCAGTTTACAGGGCCCCTCCTACAATGAGCAGTTCTTC. Translation gives CASSLQGPSYNEQFF.

Many counts were recorded for this clonotype. J is TRBJ1-2 and V is TRBV20-1, with a tentative D call TRBD1 (6 bases). This CDR3 has 12 residues. Per the germline V gene, CDR1 is DFQATT and CDR2 is SNEGSKA (reference sequence). Trimming cost V 6 bases and J 5 bases, with 13 bases left between them. In nucleotides, the CDR3 is TGCAGTGCCGAACAGGGAGGGTATGGCTACACCTTC. The encoded protein is CSAEQGGYGYTF.

This clonotype was found many times. This sequence joins TRBV12-3 or TRBV12-4 and TRBJ1-3; no reliable D call. The V end lost 2 bases, the J end lost 6 bases, and 11 bases lay between the germline ends. The CDR3 spans 14 residues. The CDR3 DNA follows: TGTGCCAGCAGTTTATACAACCTCCCAAACACCATATATTTT. It yields the protein CASSLYNLPNTIYF.

This chain links TRBV7-9 with TRBJ2-5, with 10 bases matching TRBD2. Germline V gene lookup returns CDR1 SEHNR and CDR2 FQNEAQ (reference sequence). The CDR3 extends over 16 amino acids. V shed 2 bases and J 9 bases; nucleotides not matched to a gene: 12. CDR3 coding DNA: TGTGCCAGCAGCTTATCCCTAGCGGGGGCCCTCCGGGCCCAGTACTTC. It translates to CASSLSLAGALRAQYF.

The V gene is TRBV18, the J gene TRBJ1-1; D call uncertain. Germline V gives CDR1 KGHSH, CDR2 LQKENI. V was clipped by 3 bases and J by 1 base, with 15 bases between them. This CDR3 spans 16 amino acids. The CDR3 DNA follows: TGTGCCAGCTCACCCACCGGACCCTCTCCGAACACTGAAGCTTTCTTT. This codes for CASSPTGPSPNTEAFF.

The gene calls are TRBV7-2 and TRBJ2-1, with a weak D call TRBD2 (6 bases). There are 17 residues in the CDR3. Germline CDR1 is SGHTA and CDR2 is FQGNSA. V was pared by 5 bases and J by 6 bases, with 23 bases between. The CDR3 DNA reads as TGTGCCAGCAGCGCCGGTAGCGGCGACACGGGGACCAATGAGCAGTTCTTC. It specifies CASSAGSGDTGTNEQFF. The full variable domain, its missing parts supplied by reference TRBV7-2 and TRBJ2-1, is GAGVSQSPSNKVTEKGKDVELRCDPISGHTALYWYRQSLGQGLEFLIYFQGNSAPDKSGLPSDRFSAERTGGSVSTLTIQRTQQEDSAVYLCASSAGSGDTGTNEQFFGPGTRLTVL.

This chain links TRBV7-2 with TRBJ2-3; D uncertain. The CDR3 extends over 15 amino acids. Trimming took 2 bases from V and 2 from J, leaving 11 bases between them. Looked up from germline, CDR1 is SGHTA and CDR2 is FQGNSA. The DNA of the CDR3 is TGTGCCAGCAGCTTAATAGCCGGGTACACAGATACGCAGTATTTT. Translation: CASSLIAGYTDTQYF.

This clonotype has at least ten counts. The chain is built from TRBV29-1 and TRBJ1-2; D is uncertain. CDR1 SQVTM and CDR2 ANQGSEA come from the germline V gene. V dropped 5 bases and J dropped 5 bases, with 15 bases sitting between them. The CDR3 sequence is 13 residues long. The CDR3 protein is CSVREGGEYGYTF. The CDR3 DNA reads TGCAGCGTTAGAGAGGGAGGAGAATATGGCTACACCTTC.